Following are 24 T cell receptor beta chains from one sample sequenced in a study of graft-versus-host responses after intestinal transplantation (dated by TCRdb to 2020 to 2023). Libraries were prepared through the immunoSEQ multiplex PCR assay. The clones in this table, taken by TCRdb from immuneACCESS, are in-frame only. Not every clone is retained; where verified, under half of the shortfall comes from an unresolved V gene, and the cause of the rest is unknown. For this sample the table gives some 100,000 clones, of which less than 90% were detected only once. 0.85% to 1% of the sample is taken by the ten largest. The label giving this sample's time point can be read as: cells obtained before transplantation from donor or recipient. Their target antigens are unknown. Sequenced here: unstimulated CD4+ T cells sorted from spleen or lymph node cells, sampled before transplant. These receptor sequences come from a human donor who was the organ donor for an intestinal transplant.

CDR3 in amino acids: CASSRATGESYGYTF. CDR3 nucleotide sequence: TGTGCCAGTAGTAGAGCCACAGGGGAATCCTATGGCTACACCTTC. The chain has TRBV19 and TRBJ1-2; 7 bases agree with TRBD1. Germline lookup yields CDR1 LNHDA and CDR2 SQIVND (reference sequence). V lost 4 bases to trimming and J lost 4 bases; unmatched junction nucleotides: 9. This CDR3 comprises 15 residues.

J is TRBJ2-3 and V is TRBV6-6, with TRBD2 matching 7 bases. From germline, CDR1 is MNHNY and CDR2 SVGAGI (reference sequence). The CDR3 is 15 amino acids. After removal of 6 bases from V and 4 bases from J, the junction contained 10 bases not matched to a gene. CDR3 nucleotide sequence: TGTGCCAGCAGAGCCCCCACTAGCGCACCAGATACGCAGTATTTT. This codes for CASRAPTSAPDTQYF.

This chain links TRBV6-5 with TRBJ1-2; no clear D gene. CDR3 length: 12 amino acids. Germline V gene sequence: CDR1 MNHEY, CDR2 SVGAGI. V shed 7 bases and J shed 5 bases, with 11 bases lying between them. The CDR3 sequence: CASKSTGYGYTF. CDR3 bases: TGTGCCAGCAAGAGCACGGGGTATGGCTACACCTTC.

The J gene is TRBJ1-4, the V gene TRBV5-6; no clear D gene. V was clipped by 2 bases and J by 8 bases, with 16 bases between them. Germline-derived CDR1 and CDR2 are SGHDT and YYEEEE. The CDR3 consists of 15 residues. The CDR3 protein is CASSFLSLTGEKLFF. As DNA, the CDR3 is TGTGCCAGCAGCTTCTTGAGTCTGACTGGGGAAAAACTGTTTTTT. The full variable domain, with the rest looked up from reference TRBV5-6 and TRBJ1-4, is DAGVTQSPTHLIKTRGQQVTLRCSPKSGHDTVSWYQQALGQGPQFIFQYYEEEERQRGNFPDRFSGHQFPNYSSELNVNALLLGDSALYLCASSFLSLTGEKLFFGSGTQLSVL.

This chain's CDR3 is CASTTKGAGNSPLHF. Here the CDR3 DNA reads TGTGCCTCGACCACCAAGGGGGCAGGCAATTCACCCCTCCACTTT. The chain couples TRBV30 to TRBJ1-6; 7 bases map to TRBD1. Germline CDR1 GTSNPN, CDR2 SVGIG (reference sequence). The CDR3 extends over 15 amino acids. V dropped 7 bases and J dropped 7; count of bases not matched to a gene: 13.

The chain recombines TRBV19 with TRBJ1-1; TRBD1 aligns across 7 bases. This CDR3 has 11 amino acids. Germline V lookup: CDR1 LNHDA, CDR2 SQIVND (reference sequence). After removal of 6 bases from V and 7 bases from J, the junction contained 2 bases not matched to a gene. CDR3 sequence (DNA): TGTGCCAGTAGATGGGACAGTGAAGCTTTCTTT. Residues: CASRWDSEAFF. Full variable domain (outside the CDR3, taken from reference TRBV19 and TRBJ1-1): DGGITQSPKYLFRKEGQNVTLSCEQNLNHDAMYWYRQDPGQGLRLIYYSQIVNDFQKGDIAEGYSVSREKKESFPLTVTSAQKNPTAFYLCASRWDSEAFFGQGTRLTVV.

The chain carries TRBV6-4 and TRBJ2-1; 7 positions match TRBD1. The CDR3 totals 20 residues. Trimming removed 7 bases from V and 8 bases from J; junction bases left unmatched: 29. Germline V gene sequence: CDR1 MRHNA, CDR2 SNTAGT. The CDR3 nucleotides read TGTGCCAGCACCAAGGAAAGGGACAGACCCCTTATGCCAATCGGAGATGAGCAGTTCTTC. This gives the protein CASTKERDRPLMPIGDEQFF.

The gene calls are TRBV5-8 and TRBJ2-3; D gene uncertain. Germline CDR1 is SGHTS and CDR2 is YDEGEE. This CDR3 is 12 amino acids long. V was trimmed by 6 bases and J by 2 bases, leaving 7 bases between them. In DNA form, the CDR3 reads TGTGCCAGCAACCCGAACACAGATACGCAGTATTTT. Its protein product is CASNPNTDTQYF.

This chain links TRBV7-3 with TRBJ1-6, with D possibly matching TRBD1 (5 bases). This CDR3 has 16 amino acids. V lost 2 bases to trimming and J lost 7 bases, with 15 bases between them. Germline lookup yields CDR1 SGHTA and CDR2 FQGTGA. The CDR3 region has the DNA TGTGCCAGCAGCTTAGGGGGGAGAGGGATCAATTCACCCCTCCACTTT. It encodes CASSLGGRGINSPLHF.

The chain carries TRBV6-1 and TRBJ2-2, with D uncertain. V was clipped by 6 bases and J by 0 bases, with 8 bases between them. The CDR3 length is 14 residues. Germline loops: CDR1 MNHNS, CDR2 SASEGT. CDR3 residues: CASSRVPNTGELFF. As DNA, the CDR3 is TGTGCCAGCAGCCGGGTCCCGAACACCGGGGAGCTGTTTTTT.

As DNA, the CDR3 is TGTGCCAGCAGCGTGGGACAGTACACTGAAGCTTTCTTT. It is translated as CASSVGQYTEAFF. The chain couples TRBV9 to TRBJ1-1; TRBD1 agrees at 7 bases. The germline CDR1 and CDR2 sequences are SGDLS and YYNGEE. This CDR3 has 13 residues. The V and J ends lost 2 bases and 3 bases, in that order; junction bases with no gene match: 1.

CDR3 nucleotides: TGTGCCAGCAGTTACCTTCCAGAGAAATACAATGAGCAGTTCTTC. Translated, it gives CASSYLPEKYNEQFF. The chain is built from TRBV6-6 and TRBJ2-1; D is undetermined. The CDR3 sequence is 15 residues long. V lost 2 bases, J lost 4 bases, and 12 bases lay in between. Germline CDR1 and CDR2: MNHNY and SVGAGI (reference sequence).

The chain links TRBV7-2 to TRBJ1-1; tentative D call: TRBD1 (6 bases). The germline V and J ends were trimmed by 3 bases and 2 bases, with 16 bases remaining between them. Germline CDR1 and CDR2: SGHTA and FQGNSA. The CDR3 runs to 16 residues. As DNA, the CDR3 is TGTGCCAGCAGCTTGGACAGACCTTCACCCAACACTGAAGCTTTCTTT. This codes for CASSLDRPSPNTEAFF.

The chain couples TRBV6-1 to TRBJ1-5, with TRBD1 matching 9 bases. This CDR3 region has 15 residues. The junction had 10 bases not matched to a gene; V was cut back by 6 bases and J by 7 bases. The germline gives CDR1 MNHNS, CDR2 SASEGT. This CDR3 reads CASSAGTGWGQPQHF. Here the CDR3 DNA reads TGTGCCAGCAGCGCCGGGACAGGGTGGGGGCAGCCCCAGCATTTT.

The gene calls are TRBV6-1 and TRBJ2-7; 8 bases match TRBD1. Germline loops: CDR1 MNHNS, CDR2 SASEGT. The CDR3 loop spans 15 amino acids. The trim removed 4 bases at V and 4 bases at J, leaving 9 bases unmatched. The CDR3, as DNA: TGTGCCAGCAGTGTACCAGGGGGCAGGGGATACGAGCAGTACTTC. Its protein is CASSVPGGRGYEQYF.

The chain uses TRBV2 and TRBJ2-2; D remains ambiguous. The germline gives CDR1 SNHLY, CDR2 FYNNEI. Trimming took 6 bases from V and 7 from J, leaving 18 bases between them. The CDR3 is 15 residues long. For the CDR3, the DNA is TGTGCCAGCAGCGCCCCCGTCACGAGCATCGGGGAGCTGTTTTTT. It translates to CASSAPVTSIGELFF.

The rearrangement uses TRBV9 and TRBJ2-5; TRBD1 is a possible D gene (5 bases). Germline CDR1 SGDLS, CDR2 YYNGEE. This CDR3 spans 15 amino acids. V lost 3 bases and J lost 1, with 13 bases in between. The CDR3 spells CASSEQTAFQETQYF. In nucleotides, the CDR3 is TGTGCCAGCAGCGAGCAGACAGCATTCCAAGAGACCCAGTACTTC.

The rearrangement joins TRBV28 to TRBJ1-3; D is possibly TRBD1 (6 bases). Trimming took off 8 bases at V and 2 bases at J, with 10 bases between the two ends. The CDR3 has 13 residues. The germline V gene encodes CDR1 MDHEN and CDR2 SYDVKM. CDR3 region: CASVQGTGNTIYF. CDR3 coding DNA: TGTGCCAGCGTACAGGGAACTGGAAACACCATATATTTT.

The J gene is TRBJ2-5, the V gene TRBV12-5, with a possible D match to TRBD1 (6 bases). This CDR3 has 14 amino acids. V dropped 3 bases and J dropped 5 bases, with 13 bases sitting between them. CDR1 LGHNT and CDR2 FRNRAP come from the germline V gene. CDR3 bases: TGTGCTAGTGGTTTCCCAGGGGATGGGGAGACCCAGTACTTC. Its translation is CASGFPGDGETQYF. Filled out from reference TRBV12-5 and TRBJ2-5, the complete variable domain reads DARVTQTPRHKVTEMGQEVTMRCQPILGHNTVFWYRQTMMQGLELLAYFRNRAPLDDSGMPKDRFSAEMPDATLATLKIQPSEPRDSAVYFCASGFPGDGETQYFGPGTRLLVL.

The gene calls are TRBV2 and TRBJ1-2; the D is unclear. The V gene lost 0 bases and the J gene lost 4 bases, with 6 bases spanning the gap. The CDR3 length is 13 residues. Germline-derived CDR1 and CDR2 are SNHLY and FYNNEI. The CDR3 coding sequence is TGTGCCAGCAGTGAAGCGGAGCCCTATGGCTACACCTTC. It codes for CASSEAEPYGYTF.

The chain is built from TRBV19 and TRBJ1-2, with 7 bases fitting TRBD1. J was trimmed by 6 bases and V by 5 bases; bases with no gene match: 9. CDR1 and CDR2 (germline): LNHDA, SQIVND (reference sequence). The CDR3 spans 14 residues. Here the CDR3 reads CASSAMTGLHGYTF. In DNA form, the CDR3 reads TGTGCCAGTAGTGCTATGACAGGGCTTCATGGCTACACCTTC.

The chain has TRBV7-2 and TRBJ1-2; D possibly corresponds to TRBD1 (5 bases). Trimming cost V 5 bases and J 13 bases, with 23 bases left between them. The V gene's germline CDR1 is SGHTA and CDR2 FQGNSA. This CDR3 comprises 14 residues. The CDR3 sequence is CASSPSGTRLLSTF. CDR3 nucleotide sequence: TGTGCCAGCAGCCCATCCGGGACCCGGCTCCTTTCCACCTTC.

The chain combines TRBV5-1 with TRBJ1-1, with 8 nucleotides matching TRBD1. Looked up from germline, CDR1 is SGHRS and CDR2 is YFSETQ. The V gene end was trimmed by 4 bases and the J gene end by 1 base; junction bases not matched to a gene: 6. This CDR3 is 15 amino acids long. The DNA of the CDR3 is TGCGCCAGCAGCCCGGACAGGGCGGGGAACACTGAAGCTTTCTTT. This sequence encodes CASSPDRAGNTEAFF.

The chain employs TRBV4-1 and TRBJ1-3, with TRBD1 matching over 7 bases. Germline V CDR1 and CDR2: MGHRA, YSYEKL. The CDR3 runs to 16 residues. After removal of 5 bases from V and 0 bases from J, the junction contained 7 bases not matched to a gene. CDR3 in amino acids: CASSSRDSLSGNTIYF. The CDR3 DNA reads as TGCGCCAGCAGCTCACGGGACAGTCTCTCTGGAAACACCATATATTTT.